This T cell receptor beta chain came from a study of patients and donors after allogeneic stem cell transplantation. TCRdb passed the RT-PCR reads through MiXCR, listing each CDR3 protein once. The repertoire consists of about a million distinct CDR3 sequences, with 18% occurring once and the leading ten covering around 6%. This clonotype has a count of ten or more. Losses at the gene ends were 4 bases for V and 4 bases for J; bases not matched to a gene: 7. This CDR3 contains 15 residues. Germline V CDR1 and CDR2: ENHRY, SYGVKD. J is TRBJ1-5 and V is TRBV10-3; 7 nucleotides line up with TRBD1. The sequenced sample was blood, either unsorted or a sorted T cell fraction (not recorded which). The source is a human donor who was either an allogeneic HSCT recipient or a stem cell or donor lymphocyte infusion donor (not recorded which). It is not recorded whose cells these are; they may come from a transplant donor. The CDR3 is CAISAGQAGNQPQHF. CDR3 nucleotides: TGTGCCATCAGTGCTGGACAGGCGGGGAATCAGCCCCAGCATTTT.